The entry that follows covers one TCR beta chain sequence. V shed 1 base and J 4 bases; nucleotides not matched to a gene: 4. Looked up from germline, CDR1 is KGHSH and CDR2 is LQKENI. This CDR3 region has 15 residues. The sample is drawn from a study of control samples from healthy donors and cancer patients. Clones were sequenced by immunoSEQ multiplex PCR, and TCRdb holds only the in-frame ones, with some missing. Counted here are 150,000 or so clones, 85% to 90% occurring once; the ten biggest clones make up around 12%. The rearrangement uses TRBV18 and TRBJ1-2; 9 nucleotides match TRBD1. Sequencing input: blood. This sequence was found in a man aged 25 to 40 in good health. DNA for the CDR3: TGTGCCAGCTCACCACGGGACAGGGTGATCTATGGCTACACCTTC. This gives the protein CASSPRDRVIYGYTF.